This TCR beta chain was sequenced during a study of OX40 agonist ivuxolimab in advanced cancers. Study overall: Patients received intravenous ivuxolimab every 2 weeks at 0.01 to 10 mg/kg.

The count of this clone is one. CDR1 and CDR2 from the germline V gene are SGHVS and FNYEAQ. V lost 5 bases to trimming and J lost 4 bases, with 16 bases between them. The length of the CDR3 is 15 residues. Libraries were prepared by immunoSEQ multiplex PCR; TCRdb keeps only in-frame clonotypes and omits some of them. The sample carries over 70,000 clones, 70% to 90% recorded once. This material consisted of CD4+ or CD8+ T cells sorted from blood, taken in a trial of the OX40 agonist ivuxolimab. This TCR derives from an adult with an advanced solid tumor such as melanoma, head and neck, liver or kidney cancer. J is TRBJ2-3 and V is TRBV7-6; D unclear. The CDR3 coding sequence is TGTGCCAGCAGCCCGACGGTAGCCGTCGCAGATACGCAGTATTTT. This codes for CASSPTVAVADTQYF.